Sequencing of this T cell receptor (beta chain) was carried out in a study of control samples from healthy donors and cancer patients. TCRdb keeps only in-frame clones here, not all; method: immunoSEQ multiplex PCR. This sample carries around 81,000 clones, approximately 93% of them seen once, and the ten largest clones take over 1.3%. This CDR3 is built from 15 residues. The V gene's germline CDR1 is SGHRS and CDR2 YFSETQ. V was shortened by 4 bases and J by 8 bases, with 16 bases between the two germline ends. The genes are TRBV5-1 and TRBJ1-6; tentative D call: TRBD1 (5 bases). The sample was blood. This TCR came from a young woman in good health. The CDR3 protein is CASSPRRGVDSPLHF. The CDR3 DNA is TGCGCCAGCAGCCCCCGACGGGGGGTGGATTCACCCCTCCACTTT.